This T cell receptor (beta chain) is from a study of cytomegalovirus exposure and HLA in healthy donors. Whole-study results and caveats: Data from an earlier analysis indicated that most TCR beta V segments were productive either about 87% or about 30% of the time. It has been reported that TCR beta sequences accurately predicted the HLA-A and HLA-B alleles of most subjects.

Each donor was healthy, and each was a bone marrow donor. This PCR relied on a set of 60 Vbeta primers and 13 Jbeta primers. The method was immunoSEQ multiplex PCR; TCRdb's version includes in-frame clones alone and lacks a portion of them. The top ten clones hold roughly a sixth of a sample with some 81,000 clones, about 69% of them seen once. Regarding this clone: Its antigen remains unidentified.

Trimming took 4 bases from V and 4 from J; bases not matched to a gene: 10. Per germline, CDR1 SGDLS and CDR2 YYNGEE. The CDR3 is 15 amino acids. This clonotype was sampled from a woman between 40 and 55 years old in good health and CMV-seropositive. The chain uses TRBV9 and TRBJ2-5, with TRBD1 identical over 7 bases. The sequencing input was PBMCs. CDR3 in DNA: TGTGCCAGCAGCCAAACGACAGGGTCGCGAGAGACCCAGTACTTC. Translation: CASSQTTGSRETQYF.